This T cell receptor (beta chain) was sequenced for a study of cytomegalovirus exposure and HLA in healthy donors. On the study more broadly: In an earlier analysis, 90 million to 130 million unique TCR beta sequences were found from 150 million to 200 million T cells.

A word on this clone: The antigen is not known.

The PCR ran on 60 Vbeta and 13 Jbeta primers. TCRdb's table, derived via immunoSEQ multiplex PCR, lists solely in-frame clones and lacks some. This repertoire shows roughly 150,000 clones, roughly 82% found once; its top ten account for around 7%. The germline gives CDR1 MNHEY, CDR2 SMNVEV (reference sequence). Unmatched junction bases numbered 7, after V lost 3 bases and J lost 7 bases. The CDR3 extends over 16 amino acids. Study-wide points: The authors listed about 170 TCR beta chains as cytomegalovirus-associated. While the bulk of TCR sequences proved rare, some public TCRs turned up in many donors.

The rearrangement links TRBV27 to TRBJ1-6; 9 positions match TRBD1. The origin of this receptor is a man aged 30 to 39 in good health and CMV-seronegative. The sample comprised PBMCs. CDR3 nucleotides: TGTGCCAGCAGTTTGGGACAGGGTTTGGAGAATTCACCCCTCCACTTT. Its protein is CASSLGQGLENSPLHF.